This is a list of T cell receptor beta chains from one sample in a study of T cell responses to AZD1222 COVID-19 vaccine. Using immunoSEQ multiplex PCR, the repertoire was profiled, and TCRdb retains in-frame clones only, with some absent. Of under 130,000 clones listed, 91% are singletons. Sequenced here: peripheral blood, sampled on day 0 of AZD1222 vaccination. The receptors originated from an adult in good health. Both conserved end residues are part of each CDR3.

j_gene: TRBJ1-2; len: 15; v_gene: TRBV28; CDR3aa: CASSLLQGTNYGYTF
j_gene: TRBJ1-2; len: 15; v_gene: TRBV9; CDR3aa: CASSKYTELNYGYTF
j_gene: TRBJ1-5; len: 14; v_gene: TRBV27; CDR3aa: CASSSDRDNQPQHF
j_gene: TRBJ1-2; len: 11; v_gene: TRBV20-1; CDR3aa: CSATGDYGYTF
j_gene: TRBJ1-2; len: 15; v_gene: TRBV5-1; CDR3aa: CASSPSSRDNYGYTF
j_gene: TRBJ1-2; len: 13; v_gene: TRBV5-4; CDR3aa: CASSPTGGYGYTF
j_gene: TRBJ1-2; len: 15; v_gene: TRBV15; CDR3aa: CATSGLGQTNYGYTF
j_gene: TRBJ2-3; len: 15; v_gene: TRBV2; CDR3aa: CASSSTGSSTDTQYF
j_gene: TRBJ2-6; len: 16; v_gene: TRBV23-1; CDR3aa: CASRLAGKAGANVLTF
j_gene: TRBJ1-1; len: 12; v_gene: TRBV28; CDR3aa: CASSLRGVMAFF
j_gene: TRBJ1-5; len: 17; v_gene: TRBV19; CDR3aa: CASSIGRGTPSNQPQHF
j_gene: TRBJ2-7; len: 14; v_gene: TRBV7-6; CDR3aa: CASSRASGAAEQYF
j_gene: TRBJ1-3; len: 15; v_gene: TRBV19; CDR3aa: CASSIGDDSGNTIYF
j_gene: TRBJ1-6; len: 13; v_gene: TRBV6-6; CDR3aa: CASRGQFNSPLHF
j_gene: TRBJ2-7; len: 18; v_gene: TRBV6-1; CDR3aa: CASSEALAGGRSSYEQYF
j_gene: TRBJ2-7; len: 15; v_gene: TRBV15; CDR3aa: CATSRYSGGTYEQYF
j_gene: TRBJ1-6; len: 14; v_gene: TRBV7-9; CDR3aa: CASSLEGNNSPLHF